This T cell receptor beta chain was retrieved from a study of control samples from healthy donors and cancer patients. The repertoire was sequenced with immunoSEQ multiplex PCR; TCRdb's copy has only in-frame clones and lacks some. The sample lists some 150,000 clones; 91% were seen once. Germline values: CDR1 SGHRS, CDR2 YFSETQ. With 4 bases removed from V and 4 bases from J, the gap between germline ends came to 17 bases. The CDR3 runs 15 residues. Sequenced input: blood. The chain uses TRBV5-1 and TRBJ1-2; TRBD1 is a possible D gene (5 bases). The origin of this receptor is a man aged 18 to 30 in good health. The CDR3 is CASSPTGTSPYGYTF. For the CDR3, the DNA is TGCGCCAGCAGCCCGACCGGGACGTCGCCCTATGGCTACACCTTC.